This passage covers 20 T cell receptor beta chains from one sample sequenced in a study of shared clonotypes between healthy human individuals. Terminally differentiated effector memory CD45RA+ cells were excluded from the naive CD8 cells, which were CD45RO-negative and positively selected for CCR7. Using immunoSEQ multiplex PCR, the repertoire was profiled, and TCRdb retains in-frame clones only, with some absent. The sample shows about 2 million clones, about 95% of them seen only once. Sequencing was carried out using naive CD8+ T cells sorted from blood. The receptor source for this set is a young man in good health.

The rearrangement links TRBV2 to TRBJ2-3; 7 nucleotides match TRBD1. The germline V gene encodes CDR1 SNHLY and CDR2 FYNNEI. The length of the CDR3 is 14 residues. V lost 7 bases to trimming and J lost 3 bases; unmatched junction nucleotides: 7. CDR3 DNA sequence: TGTGCCAGCAATCGATGGGACAGAACAGATACGCAGTATTTT. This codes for CASNRWDRTDTQYF.

In DNA form, the CDR3 reads TGCGCCAGCAGCCAAGAGGGTCAGGGGGCTTGGCCCGGGGAGCTGTTTTTT. Translating gives CASSQEGQGAWPGELFF. This chain uses TRBV4-3 with TRBJ2-2, with 8 positions matching TRBD1. The germline gives CDR1 LGHNA, CDR2 YSLEER. This CDR3 has 17 residues. Trimming cost V 0 bases and J 6 bases; bases outside gene matches: 9.

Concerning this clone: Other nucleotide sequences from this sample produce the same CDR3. CDR3 protein: CASSLWGGDTEAFF. In nucleotides, the CDR3 is TGTGCCAGCAGTCTTTGGGGGGGCGACACTGAAGCTTTCTTT. The chain is built from TRBV28 and TRBJ1-1; perhaps TRBD1 as D (6 bases). From germline, CDR1 is MDHEN and CDR2 SYDVKM. The CDR3 runs to 14 residues. The V and J ends lost 5 bases and 3 bases respectively, with 13 bases between them.

CDR3 bases: TGTGCCAGCAGTTTCCAGGGCCCCCATCAGCCCCAGCATTTT. Its protein is CASSFQGPHQPQHF. This rearrangement joins TRBV6-5 to TRBJ1-5; TRBD1 is a possible D gene (5 bases). This CDR3 is 14 amino acids long. CDR1 MNHEY and CDR2 SVGAGI come from the germline V gene. The V end was cut by 4 bases, the J end by 5 bases, with 12 bases between.

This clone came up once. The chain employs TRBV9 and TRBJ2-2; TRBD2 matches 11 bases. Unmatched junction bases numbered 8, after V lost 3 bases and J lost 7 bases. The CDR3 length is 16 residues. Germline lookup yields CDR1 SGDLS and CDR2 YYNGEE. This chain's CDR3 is CASSGTSGSVDGELFF. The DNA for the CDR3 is TGTGCCAGCAGCGGAACTAGCGGGAGTGTGGACGGGGAGCTGTTTTTT.

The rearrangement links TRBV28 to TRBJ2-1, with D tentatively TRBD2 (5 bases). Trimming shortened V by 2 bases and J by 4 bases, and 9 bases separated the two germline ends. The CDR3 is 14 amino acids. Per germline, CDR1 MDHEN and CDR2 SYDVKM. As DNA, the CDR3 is TGTGCCAGCAGTTTAGTAGCGAGTTACAATGAGCAGTTCTTC. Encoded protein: CASSLVASYNEQFF.

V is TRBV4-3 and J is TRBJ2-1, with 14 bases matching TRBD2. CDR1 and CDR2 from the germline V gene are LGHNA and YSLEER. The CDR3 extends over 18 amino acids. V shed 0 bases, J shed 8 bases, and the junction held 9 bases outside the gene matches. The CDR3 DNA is TGCGCCAGCAGCCAAGATCTTCGACTAGCGGGAGGGCCCCATGAGCAGTTCTTC. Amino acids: CASSQDLRLAGGPHEQFF.

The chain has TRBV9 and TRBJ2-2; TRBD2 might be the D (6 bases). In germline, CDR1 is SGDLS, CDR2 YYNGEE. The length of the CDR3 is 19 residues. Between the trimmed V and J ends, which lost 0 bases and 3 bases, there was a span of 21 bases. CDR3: CASSVVGGWPTSHTGELFF. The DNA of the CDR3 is TGTGCCAGCAGCGTAGTTGGAGGGTGGCCGACTAGTCACACCGGGGAGCTGTTTTTT. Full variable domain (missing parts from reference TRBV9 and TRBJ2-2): DSGVTQTPKHLITATGQRVTLRCSPRSGDLSVYWYQQSLDQGLQFLIQYYNGEERAKGNILERFSAQQFPDLHSELNLSSLELGDSALYFCASSVVGGWPTSHTGELFFGEGSRLTVL.

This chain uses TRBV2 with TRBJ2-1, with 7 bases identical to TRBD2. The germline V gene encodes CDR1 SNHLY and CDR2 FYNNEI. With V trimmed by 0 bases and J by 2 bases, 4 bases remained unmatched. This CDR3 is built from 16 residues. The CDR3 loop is CASSEAWLAAYNEQFF. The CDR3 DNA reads TGTGCCAGCAGTGAAGCTTGGCTAGCGGCCTACAATGAGCAGTTCTTC.

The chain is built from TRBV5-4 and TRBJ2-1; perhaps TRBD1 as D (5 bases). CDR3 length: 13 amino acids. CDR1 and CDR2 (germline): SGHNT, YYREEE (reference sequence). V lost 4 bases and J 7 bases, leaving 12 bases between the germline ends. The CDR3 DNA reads TGTGCCAGCAGCGCAGGGTGGGGAAATGAGCAGTTCTTC. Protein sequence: CASSAGWGNEQFF.

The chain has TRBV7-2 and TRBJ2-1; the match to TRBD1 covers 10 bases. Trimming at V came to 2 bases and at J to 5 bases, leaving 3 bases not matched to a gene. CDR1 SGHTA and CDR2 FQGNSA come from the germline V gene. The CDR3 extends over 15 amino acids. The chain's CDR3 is CASSLRGTGDNEQFF. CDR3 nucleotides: TGTGCCAGCAGCTTACGCGGGACAGGGGACAATGAGCAGTTCTTC.

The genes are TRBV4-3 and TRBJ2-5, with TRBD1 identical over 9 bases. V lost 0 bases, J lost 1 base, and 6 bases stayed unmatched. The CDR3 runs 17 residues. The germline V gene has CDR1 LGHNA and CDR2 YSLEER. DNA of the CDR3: TGCGCCAGCAGCCAAGATAGGGTGACAGGGGGCCAAGAGACCCAGTACTTC. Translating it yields CASSQDRVTGGQETQYF.

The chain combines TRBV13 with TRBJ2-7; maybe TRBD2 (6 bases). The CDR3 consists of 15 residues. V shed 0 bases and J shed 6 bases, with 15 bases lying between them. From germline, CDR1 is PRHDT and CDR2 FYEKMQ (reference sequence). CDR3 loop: CASSLGPGALGEQYF. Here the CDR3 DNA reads TGTGCCAGCAGCTTAGGCCCGGGAGCGTTGGGCGAGCAGTACTTC.

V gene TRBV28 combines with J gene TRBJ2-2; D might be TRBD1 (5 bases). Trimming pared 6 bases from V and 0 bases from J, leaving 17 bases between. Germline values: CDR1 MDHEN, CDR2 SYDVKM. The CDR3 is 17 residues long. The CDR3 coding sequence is TGTGCCAGCAGAACCCCTCAGGGTGAGGCGAACACCGGGGAGCTGTTTTTT. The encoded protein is CASRTPQGEANTGELFF.

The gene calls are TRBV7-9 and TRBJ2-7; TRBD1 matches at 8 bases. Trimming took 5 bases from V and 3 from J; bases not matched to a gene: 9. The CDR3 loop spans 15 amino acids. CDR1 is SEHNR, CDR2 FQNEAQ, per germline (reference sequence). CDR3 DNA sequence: TGTGCCAGCAGCCCGACAGGGGAGCTACGCTACGAGCAGTACTTC. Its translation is CASSPTGELRYEQYF. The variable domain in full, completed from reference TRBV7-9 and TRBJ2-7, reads DTGVSQNPRHKITKRGQNVTFRCDPISEHNRLYWYRQTLGQGPEFLTYFQNEAQLEKSRLLSDRFSAERPKGSFSTLEIQRTEQGDSAMYLCASSPTGELRYEQYFGPGTRLTVT.

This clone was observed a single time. The CDR3 DNA reads TGTGCCAGCAGTGACGACAGGGTAAAGTCACCCCTCCACTTT. Amino acids: CASSDDRVKSPLHF. V is TRBV2 and J is TRBJ1-6; 7 nucleotides line up with TRBD1. The germline gives CDR1 SNHLY, CDR2 FYNNEI. The CDR3 has 14 residues. Trimming at V came to 3 bases and at J to 10 bases, leaving 6 bases not matched to a gene.

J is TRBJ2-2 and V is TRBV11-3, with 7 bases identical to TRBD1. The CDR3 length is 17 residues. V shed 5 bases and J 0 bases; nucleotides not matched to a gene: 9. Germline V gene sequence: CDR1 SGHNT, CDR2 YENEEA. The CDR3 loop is CASSPRRDSPNTGELFF. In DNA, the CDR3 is TGTGCCAGCAGCCCCCGCCGGGACAGCCCGAACACCGGGGAGCTGTTTTTT.

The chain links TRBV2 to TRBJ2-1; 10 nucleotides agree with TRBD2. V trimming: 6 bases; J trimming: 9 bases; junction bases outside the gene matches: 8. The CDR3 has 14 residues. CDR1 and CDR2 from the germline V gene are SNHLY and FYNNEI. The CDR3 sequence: CASRLAGGLGEQFF. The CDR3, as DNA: TGTGCCAGCAGGTTAGCGGGAGGTCTCGGTGAGCAGTTCTTC.

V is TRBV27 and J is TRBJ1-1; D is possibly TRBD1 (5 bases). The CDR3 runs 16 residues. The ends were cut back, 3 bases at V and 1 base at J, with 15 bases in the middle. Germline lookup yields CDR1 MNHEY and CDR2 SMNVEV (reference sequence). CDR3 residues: CASSFIRVDGNTEAFF. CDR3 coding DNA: TGTGCCAGCAGTTTTATCAGGGTGGACGGGAACACTGAAGCTTTCTTT.

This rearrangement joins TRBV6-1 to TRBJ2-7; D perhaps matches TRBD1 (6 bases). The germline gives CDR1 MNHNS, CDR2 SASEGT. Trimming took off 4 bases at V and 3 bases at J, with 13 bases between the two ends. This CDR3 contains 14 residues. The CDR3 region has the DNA TGTGCCAGCAGTGCTTCAGGGGAAAGCTACGAGCAGTACTTC. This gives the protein CASSASGESYEQYF.